The next 20 T cell receptor beta chains were all read from a single sample in a study of T cell responses to AZD1222 COVID-19 vaccine. The repertoire was sequenced with immunoSEQ multiplex PCR; TCRdb's copy has only in-frame clones and lacks some. This sample has 90,000 to 150,000 clones; approximately 87% occur once, and the top ten carry 3% to 4%. This specimen consisted of peripheral blood, obtained on day 0 of AZD1222 vaccination. The source is an adult in good health.

This chain joins TRBV2 and TRBJ1-2, with TRBD1 matching over 7 bases. J was trimmed by 5 bases and V by 1 base; bases with no gene match: 4. CDR3 length equals 14 residues. Germline V gene sequence: CDR1 SNHLY, CDR2 FYNNEI. The CDR3 DNA is TGTGCCAGCAGTGAAGGACAGGGAAATTATGGCTACACCTTC. Translating gives CASSEGQGNYGYTF.

The chain couples TRBV19 to TRBJ1-1; TRBD1 might be the D (6 bases). Trimming left V 5 bases short and J 10 bases short, with 14 bases between. The CDR3 runs to 12 residues. Germline lookup yields CDR1 LNHDA and CDR2 SQIVND (reference sequence). The CDR3 DNA is TGTGCCAGTAGTTTAACAGGGCGGGCAGCTTTCTTT. It yields the protein CASSLTGRAAFF.

The chain couples TRBV18 to TRBJ1-6; perhaps TRBD1 as D (5 bases). The CDR3 covers 15 residues. V was clipped by 5 bases and J by 9 bases, with 17 bases between them. CDR1 KGHSH and CDR2 LQKENI come from the germline V gene. The CDR3 coding sequence is TGTGCCAGCTCAGACCGGACACGGGGTTCTTCACCCCTCCACTTT. It specifies CASSDRTRGSSPLHF.

This clone showed up just once. For the CDR3, the DNA is TGCGCCAGCAGCGGGGCCGGGGAAGATGGCTACACCTTC. The encoded protein is CASSGAGEDGYTF. The chain combines TRBV5-1 with TRBJ1-2, with D perhaps TRBD1 (5 bases). Trimming stripped 4 bases from V and 6 bases from J, with 13 bases between. The CDR3 runs to 13 residues. Germline V CDR1 and CDR2: SGHRS, YFSETQ.

V and J are TRBV2 and TRBJ1-5, with TRBD1 matching over 10 bases. The CDR3 has 16 amino acids. J was trimmed by 7 bases and V by 4 bases; bases with no gene match: 10. The V gene's germline CDR1 is SNHLY and CDR2 FYNNEI. Written as DNA, the CDR3 is TGTGCCAGCAGTGGCCGGGACAGGGGTCTCGGGCAGCCCCAGCATTTT. It yields the protein CASSGRDRGLGQPQHF.

The chain is built from TRBV7-9 and TRBJ1-1, with D hard to call. Germline CDR1 SEHNR, CDR2 FQNEAQ (reference sequence). The germline V and J ends were trimmed by 5 bases and 2 bases, with 12 bases remaining between them. The CDR3 runs to 14 residues. DNA of the CDR3: TGTGCCAGCAGCCTCAAAGTAGCAAACACTGAAGCTTTCTTT. Protein sequence: CASSLKVANTEAFF. The variable domain in full, completed from reference TRBV7-9 and TRBJ1-1, reads DTGVSQNPRHKITKRGQNVTFRCDPISEHNRLYWYRQTLGQGPEFLTYFQNEAQLEKSRLLSDRFSAERPKGSFSTLEIQRTEQGDSAMYLCASSLKVANTEAFFGQGTRLTVV.

The CDR3 spells CASRRADRAGYTF. In DNA, the CDR3 is TGCGCCAGCAGGAGAGCGGACAGGGCCGGCTACACCTTC. The V call is TRBV5-1, the J call TRBJ1-2; TRBD1 matches 8 bases. V gave up 5 bases and J gave up 8 bases; unmatched junction bases: 8. Germline V lookup: CDR1 SGHRS, CDR2 YFSETQ. The CDR3 runs 13 residues.

This chain connects TRBV5-1 to TRBJ1-1, with D maybe TRBD1 (6 bases). V lost 4 bases and J 0 bases, leaving 10 bases between the germline ends. The V gene's germline CDR1 is SGHRS and CDR2 YFSETQ. This CDR3 region has 14 residues. CDR3 sequence: CASSTTGMNTEAFF. The CDR3 DNA reads TGCGCCAGCAGCACCACAGGGATGAACACTGAAGCTTTCTTT.

V and J are TRBV5-8 and TRBJ2-7, with unresolved D. Trimming pared 4 bases from V and 1 base from J, leaving 9 bases between. Germline CDR1 is SGHTS and CDR2 is YDEGEE. The CDR3 contains 13 residues. CDR3 sequence reads: CASSPPWSYEQYF. In nucleotides, the CDR3 is TGTGCCAGCAGCCCGCCGTGGTCCTACGAGCAGTACTTC.

V usage is TRBV4-1 and J usage is TRBJ1-6; 8 nucleotides line up with TRBD1. With V trimmed by 3 bases and J by 7 bases, 5 bases remained unmatched. Germline CDR1 is MGHRA and CDR2 is YSYEKL. This CDR3 is built from 15 residues. The DNA for the CDR3 is TGCGCCAGCAGCCAGCAGGGGGCAGTGAATTCACCCCTCCACTTT. This codes for CASSQQGAVNSPLHF.

The CDR3 region has the DNA TGTGCCAGCAGCTTGATGCAAGAGACCCAGTACTTC. Its protein product is CASSLMQETQYF. V usage is TRBV5-6 and J usage is TRBJ2-5; D remains ambiguous. Trimming left V 1 base short and J 2 bases short, with 3 bases between. The CDR3 is 12 residues long. The germline V gene has CDR1 SGHDT and CDR2 YYEEEE.

The J gene is TRBJ1-3, the V gene TRBV5-1; D unclear. V was shortened by 0 bases and J by 0 bases, with 10 bases between the two germline ends. The germline gives CDR1 SGHRS, CDR2 YFSETQ. The CDR3 totals 16 residues. The CDR3 loop reads CASSLAGRTSGNTIYF. CDR3 DNA sequence: TGCGCCAGCAGCTTGGCTGGCCGGACCTCTGGAAACACCATATATTTT.

J is TRBJ1-2 and V is TRBV11-1, with D possibly TRBD1 on 6 matching bases. The germline V gene has CDR1 SGHAT and CDR2 FQDESV (reference sequence). This CDR3 contains 13 residues. V lost 5 bases and J 2 bases, leaving 9 bases between the germline ends. CDR3 sequence reads: CASSRQVNYGYTF. CDR3 DNA sequence: TGTGCCAGCAGCCGACAGGTCAACTATGGCTACACCTTC.

About this clone itself: Different DNA sequences within this sample yield the same CDR3. The rearrangement uses TRBV19 and TRBJ1-5, with a tentative D call TRBD1 (6 bases). V lost 4 bases to trimming and J lost 7 bases, with 17 bases between them. This CDR3 is 15 amino acids long. Germline lookup yields CDR1 LNHDA and CDR2 SQIVND (reference sequence). CDR3 nucleotides: TGTGCCAGTAGTACGTTGTCGGGGGCGGGACAGCCCCAGCATTTT. Protein: CASSTLSGAGQPQHF.

The rearrangement uses TRBV4-3 and TRBJ2-4; 8 bases are a match to TRBD1. Germline-derived CDR1 and CDR2 are LGHNA and YSLEER. J was trimmed by 1 base and V by 3 bases; bases with no gene match: 11. This CDR3 contains 18 residues. The CDR3 sequence is CASSQEWDRPSAKNIQYF. The CDR3 bases are TGCGCCAGCAGCCAGGAATGGGACAGGCCATCGGCCAAAAACATTCAGTACTTC.

This clone appeared a single time. The V call is TRBV20-1, the J call TRBJ1-1, with TRBD1 identical over 7 bases. Germline CDR1 and CDR2: DFQATT and SNEGSKA (reference sequence). The CDR3 is 9 amino acids. CDR3 coding DNA: TGCAGCCCGACAGGGACGGCTTTCTTT. The encoded protein is CSPTGTAFF.

This clone was recorded only once. V usage is TRBV5-1 and J usage is TRBJ1-1; D uncertain. The CDR3 runs to 13 residues. Germline lookup yields CDR1 SGHRS and CDR2 YFSETQ. The V gene lost 2 bases and the J gene lost 2 bases, with 7 bases spanning the gap. The CDR3 DNA reads as TGCGCCAGCAGCTTCGGTTCCAACACTGAAGCTTTCTTT. It yields the protein CASSFGSNTEAFF.

The J gene is TRBJ1-1, the V gene TRBV5-1; 7 nucleotides match TRBD1. Per germline, CDR1 SGHRS and CDR2 YFSETQ. The CDR3 runs 14 residues. The ends lost 3 bases at V and 1 base at J; junction bases unmatched: 3. The CDR3 DNA reads as TGCGCCAGCAGCTCAACAGGGGCGAACACTGAAGCTTTCTTT. Encoded protein: CASSSTGANTEAFF.

This clone came up once. J is TRBJ1-5 and V is TRBV19; tentatively, D is TRBD1 (6 bases). Germline CDR1 and CDR2: LNHDA and SQIVND (reference sequence). This CDR3 has 16 amino acids. Trimming removed 3 bases at V and 2 bases at J, with 14 bases between. CDR3 region: CASSMKQGIGNQPQHF. The CDR3 DNA sequence: TGTGCCAGTAGTATGAAACAGGGTATCGGCAATCAGCCCCAGCATTTT.

The chain is built from TRBV18 and TRBJ1-5; no reliable D call. Germline V gene sequence: CDR1 KGHSH, CDR2 LQKENI. The CDR3 extends over 17 amino acids. V was cut by 4 bases and J by 6 bases, with 22 bases left in between. The DNA of the CDR3 is TGTGCCAGCTCACTAACTAGCCCCTCGAAGTTGGGTCAGCCCCAGCATTTT. It specifies CASSLTSPSKLGQPQHF. The full variable domain, completed using reference TRBV18 and TRBJ1-5, is NAGVMQNPRHLVRRRGQEARLRCSPMKGHSHVYWYRQLPEEGLKFMVYLQKENIIDESGMPKERFSAEFPKEGPSILRIQQVVRGDSAAYFCASSLTSPSKLGQPQHFGDGTRLSIL.